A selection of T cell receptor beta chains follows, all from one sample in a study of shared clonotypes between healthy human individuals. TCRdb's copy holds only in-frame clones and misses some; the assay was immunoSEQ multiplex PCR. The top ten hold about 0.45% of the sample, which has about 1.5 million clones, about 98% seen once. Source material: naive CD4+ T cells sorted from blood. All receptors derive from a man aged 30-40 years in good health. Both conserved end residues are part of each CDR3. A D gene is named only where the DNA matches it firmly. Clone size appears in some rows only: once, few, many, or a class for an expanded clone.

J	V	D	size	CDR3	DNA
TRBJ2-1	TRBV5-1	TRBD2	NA	CASSQGLAGPGEQFF	TGCGCCAGCAGCCAGGGACTAGCGGGGCCGGGTGAGCAGTTCTTC
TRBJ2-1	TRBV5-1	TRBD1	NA	CASSPGQPLVEQFF	TGCGCCAGCAGCCCGGGACAGCCTTTAGTTGAGCAGTTCTTC
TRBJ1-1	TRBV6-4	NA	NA	CASSDTRGTEAFF	TGTGCCAGCAGTGACACCCGGGGAACTGAAGCTTTCTTT
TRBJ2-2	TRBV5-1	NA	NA	CASSFYPDTGELFF	TGCGCCAGCAGCTTCTACCCGGACACCGGGGAGCTGTTTTTT
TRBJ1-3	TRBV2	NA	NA	CASSTGLGNTIYF	TGTGCCAGCAGTACAGGGTTAGGAAACACCATATATTTT
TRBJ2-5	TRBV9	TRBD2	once	CASSFSSGTRETQYF	TGTGCCAGCAGCTTTTCGTCCGGGACTAGAGAGACCCAGTACTTC
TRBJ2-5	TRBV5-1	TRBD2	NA	CASSRGLAGRWQETQYF	TGCGCCAGCAGCAGGGGACTAGCGGGAAGGTGGCAAGAGACCCAGTACTTC
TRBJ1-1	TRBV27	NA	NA	CASSLSTKQIQAFF	TGTGCCAGCAGTTTATCCACGAAGCAGATTCAAGCTTTCTTT
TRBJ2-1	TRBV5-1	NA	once	CASSRRTDYNEQFF	TGCGCCAGCAGCCGGAGGACGGATTACAATGAGCAGTTCTTC
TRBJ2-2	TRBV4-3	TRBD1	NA	CASSHALTGGRAGELFF	TGCGCCAGCAGCCACGCCTTGACAGGGGGTCGGGCCGGGGAGCTGTTTTTT
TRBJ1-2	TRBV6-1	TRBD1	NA	CASSSRQGGPGYTF	TGTGCCAGCAGTTCACGACAGGGCGGCCCTGGCTACACCTTC
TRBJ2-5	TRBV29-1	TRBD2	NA	CSVRKTSGKETQYF	TGCAGCGTGAGAAAGACTAGCGGAAAAGAGACCCAGTACTTC
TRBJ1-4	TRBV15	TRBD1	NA	CATSRAPPGQEAEKLFF	TGTGCCACCAGCAGAGCCCCACCGGGACAGGAGGCTGAAAAACTGTTTTTT
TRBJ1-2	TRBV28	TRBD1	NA	CASQAGTGTYGYTF	TGTGCCAGCCAGGCGGGGACAGGGACTTATGGCTACACCTTC
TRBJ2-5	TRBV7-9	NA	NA	CASSARHDRETQYF	TGTGCCAGCAGCGCACGGCATGACCGAGAGACCCAGTACTTC
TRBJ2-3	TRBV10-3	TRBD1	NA	CATGGQGLADTQYF	TGTGCCACCGGGGGACAGGGGTTGGCAGATACGCAGTATTTT
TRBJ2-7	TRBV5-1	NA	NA	CASSFDGGSVSYEQYF	TGCGCCAGCAGCTTCGACGGAGGCTCGGTTTCCTACGAGCAGTACTTC
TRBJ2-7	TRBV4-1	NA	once	CASSQGDISFGEQYF	TGCGCCAGCAGCCAAGGGGACATTTCGTTTGGCGAGCAGTACTTC
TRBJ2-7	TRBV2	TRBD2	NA	CASNEAGGLFYEQYF	TGTGCCAGCAATGAAGCGGGAGGGCTGTTCTACGAGCAGTACTTC
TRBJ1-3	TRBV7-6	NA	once	CASSIHVGSGNTIYF	TGTGCCAGCAGCATCCACGTAGGCTCTGGAAACACCATATATTTT
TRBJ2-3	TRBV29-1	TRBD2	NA	CSVSTSGSGTDTQYF	TGCAGCGTTTCCACTAGCGGGTCTGGCACAGATACGCAGTATTTT
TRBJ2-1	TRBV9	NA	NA	CASSPGLTYNEQFF	TGTGCCAGCAGCCCCGGACTCACCTACAATGAGCAGTTCTTC
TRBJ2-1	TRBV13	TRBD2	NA	CASSPTTLLRTSGNEQFF	TGTGCCAGCAGCCCGACGACCCTCCTCCGGACTAGCGGGAATGAGCAGTTCTTC
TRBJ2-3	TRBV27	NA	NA	CASSRPGAADTQYF	TGTGCCAGCAGTCGCCCCGGGGCGGCGGATACGCAGTATTTT
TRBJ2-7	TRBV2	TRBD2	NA	CASSDPLGREGRYEQYF	TGTGCCAGCAGTGACCCTCTCGGGCGGGAGGGACGTTACGAGCAGTACTTC
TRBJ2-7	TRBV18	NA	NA	CASSPGAENPYEQYF	TGTGCCAGCTCACCAGGCGCTGAGAACCCCTACGAGCAGTACTTC
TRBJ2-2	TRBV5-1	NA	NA	CASRSWGAGTGELFF	TGCGCCAGCAGAAGCTGGGGGGCCGGAACCGGGGAGCTGTTTTTT
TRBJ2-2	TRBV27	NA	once	CASSWTGRAGELFF	TGTGCCAGCAGTTGGACAGGGAGGGCCGGGGAGCTGTTTTTT
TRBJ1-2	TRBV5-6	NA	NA	CASSLASGANYGYTF	TGTGCCAGCAGCTTGGCGTCAGGGGCTAACTATGGCTACACCTTC
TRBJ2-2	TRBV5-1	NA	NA	CASSPAGTNTGELFF	TGCGCCAGCAGCCCCGCGGGGACGAACACCGGGGAGCTGTTTTTT
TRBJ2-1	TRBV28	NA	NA	CASGYTGGWSNEQFF	TGTGCCAGCGGATATACCGGAGGGTGGAGCAATGAGCAGTTCTTC